These 2 T cell receptor beta chains were sequenced from one sample in a study of tumor and adjacent non-tumor tissue in lung cancer. RNA was extracted from bulk tissue without any cell sorting. Three rounds of nested PCR, following a modified ARM-PCR protocol, produced the TCRbeta library. TCRdb re-called the multiplex PCR reads with MiXCR, one entry per CDR3 protein. Counted here are around 210,000 distinct CDR3 sequences, around 70% occurring once; the ten biggest clones make up under 30%. What was sequenced was lung tumor tissue. Source of these receptors: a man in his fifties or sixties with non-small cell lung cancer.

On this clonotype: Because the CDR3 is missing its conserved closing phenylalanine or tryptophan, this is likely a read error. The chain couples TRBV4-3 to TRBJ2-1; D gene uncertain. This CDR3 has 16 amino acids. Germline values: CDR1 LGHNA, CDR2 YSLEER. CDR3 DNA sequence: TGTGCCAGCAGCCAAGATCGAGCACAAACCTACAATGAGCAGTTCTTA. It codes for CASSQDRAQTYNEQFL.

V usage is TRBV4-1 and J usage is TRBJ2-3, with TRBD2 matching over 9 bases. Germline V gene sequence: CDR1 MGHRA, CDR2 YSYEKL. The CDR3 spans 15 residues. V lost 7 bases and J lost 3; bases outside the gene matches: 8. As DNA, the CDR3 is TGCGCCAGCAACCATCAACTAGCGGGTACAGATACGCAGTATTTT. Residues: CASNHQLAGTDTQYF.